This TCR beta chain was captured by sequencing in a study of early T cells in non-severe SARS-CoV-2 infection. TCRdb reanalysed the 5' RACE reads using MiXCR and keeps one entry per CDR3 protein. The sample carries about 60,000 distinct CDR3 sequences, 5.6% recorded once. This clonotype was recorded a few times. Sequencing used whole blood. The receptor's source is an adult who was a healthcare worker with PCR-confirmed SARS-CoV-2 infection or an uninfected control (not recorded which).

CDR3 residues: CSVEELTPGYTF. The DNA for the CDR3 is TGCAGCGTTGAAGAATTGACTCCTGGCTACACCTTC. The chain couples TRBV29-1 to TRBJ1-2; D remains unclear. Germline CDR1 reads SQVTM; CDR2 reads ANQGSEA. The CDR3 covers 12 residues. The ends were cut back, 0 bases at V and 7 bases at J, with 9 bases in the middle.